This TCR beta chain is drawn from a study of T cell responses to AZD1222 COVID-19 vaccine. Turning to the study itself: Pooled samples include second doses given at about 4 or 12 weeks.

For this clone: No antigen is known for it.

Measured with immunoSEQ multiplex PCR; TCRdb has only the in-frame clones, and not every one. The sample contains around 200,000 clones, around 90% of which appear only once. This CDR3 contains 13 residues. The germline V gene has CDR1 SGHNT and CDR2 YENEEA. V was trimmed by 1 base and J by 5 bases, leaving 9 bases between them. General observations from the study: The breadth and depth of Spike-specific TCRs increased once two AZD1222 doses had been given. Reportedly, nearly half of unique spike TCRs recognized epitopes outside B.1.351/B.1.1.7 mutations.

V is TRBV11-3 and J is TRBJ2-7; D remains ambiguous. The sequenced sample was peripheral blood, obtained on day 0 of AZD1222 vaccination. This clonotype originated in an adult in good health. The CDR3 DNA follows: TGTGCCAGCAGCTTAGTTTACCCCCACGAGCAGTACTTC. This gives the protein CASSLVYPHEQYF.